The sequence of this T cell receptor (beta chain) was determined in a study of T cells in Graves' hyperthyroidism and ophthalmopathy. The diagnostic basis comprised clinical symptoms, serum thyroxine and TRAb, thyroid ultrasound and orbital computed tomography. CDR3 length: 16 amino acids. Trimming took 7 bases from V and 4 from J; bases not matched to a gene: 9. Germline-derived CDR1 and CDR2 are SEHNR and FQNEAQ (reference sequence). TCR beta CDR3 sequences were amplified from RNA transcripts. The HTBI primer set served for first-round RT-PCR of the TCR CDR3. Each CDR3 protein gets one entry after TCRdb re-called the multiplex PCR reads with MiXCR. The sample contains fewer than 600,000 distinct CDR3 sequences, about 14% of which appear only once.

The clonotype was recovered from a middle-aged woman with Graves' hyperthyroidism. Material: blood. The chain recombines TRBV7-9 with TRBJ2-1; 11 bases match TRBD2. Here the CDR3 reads CASMRPSGRSYNEQFF. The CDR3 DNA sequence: TGTGCCAGCATGAGGCCTAGCGGGAGGTCGTACAATGAGCAGTTCTTC.